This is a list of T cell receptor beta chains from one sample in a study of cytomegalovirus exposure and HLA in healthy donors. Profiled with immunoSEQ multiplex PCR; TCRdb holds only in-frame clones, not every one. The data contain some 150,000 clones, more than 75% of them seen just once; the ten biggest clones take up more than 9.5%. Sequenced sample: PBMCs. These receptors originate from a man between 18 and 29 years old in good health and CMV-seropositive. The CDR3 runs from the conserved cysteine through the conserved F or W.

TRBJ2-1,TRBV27,CASSLFHLASDVYNEQFF
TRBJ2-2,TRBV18,CASSPSGGLTGELFF
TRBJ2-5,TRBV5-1,CASSLTGKETQYF
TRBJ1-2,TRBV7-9,CSSSAPGGTGRNYGYTF
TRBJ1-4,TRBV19,CASSEETNEKLFF
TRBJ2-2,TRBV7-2,CAGQGGRSNTGELFF
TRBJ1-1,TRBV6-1,CASSEPGLGGTEAFF
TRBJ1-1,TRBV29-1,CSVEEAFFVGNTEAFF
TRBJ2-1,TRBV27,CASSPSSLAGGVGGEQFF
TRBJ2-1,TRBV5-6,CASSADRGGDFF
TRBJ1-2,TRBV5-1,CASSLLGQGGYDYGYTF
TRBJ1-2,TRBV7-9,CASRGEDSYTF
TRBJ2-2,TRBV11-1,CASSLGDRVRPGELFF
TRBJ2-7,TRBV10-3,CAIRDSSRFYEQYF
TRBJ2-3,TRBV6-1,CASSEAAGGPDTQYF
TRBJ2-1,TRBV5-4,CASSLDSYNEQFF
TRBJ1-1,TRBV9,CASSVSGLNTEAFF
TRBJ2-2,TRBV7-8,CASSKFGGDLGANTGELFF
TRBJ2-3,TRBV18,CASSPAGQYTDTQYF
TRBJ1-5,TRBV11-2,CASSLGRTGSQPQHF
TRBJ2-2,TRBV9,CASSGGYGTGTYTGELFF
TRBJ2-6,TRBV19,CASSRDISGANVLTF
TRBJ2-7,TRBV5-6,CASSSPRDRGDEQYF
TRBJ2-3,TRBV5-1,CASKDAGVFSTDTQYF
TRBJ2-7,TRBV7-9,CASSQRASGSYEQYF
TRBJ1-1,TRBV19,CASSQGGGNTEAFF
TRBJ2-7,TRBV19,CASSQTGGSSYEQYF
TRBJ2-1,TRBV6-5,CASSYESGRVYNEQFF
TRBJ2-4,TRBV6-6,CASTNQVSQYF
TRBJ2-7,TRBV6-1,CASTRSQTPTVQYF
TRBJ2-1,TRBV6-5,CASRMGLAGVNEQFF
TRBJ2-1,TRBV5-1,CASSFRTSGPQLNEQFF
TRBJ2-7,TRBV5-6,CASTHLTGGYSEQYF
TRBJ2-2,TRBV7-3,CASSRLAGAGTGELFF
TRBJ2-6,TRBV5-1,CASSPSEGRGKFGANVLTF
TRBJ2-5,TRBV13,CASSLGGGETQYF
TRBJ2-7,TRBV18,CASSPTFTQALFYEQYF
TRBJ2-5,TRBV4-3,CASSGEARETQYF
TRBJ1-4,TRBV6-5,CASKTVANEKLFF
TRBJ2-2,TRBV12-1,CASSIWTSGRLDTGELFF
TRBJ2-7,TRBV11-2,CASSLVIGSPYEQYF
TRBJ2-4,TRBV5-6,CASSLVLGDSDSQYF
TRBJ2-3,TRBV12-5,CASGPPLAGVTDTQYF
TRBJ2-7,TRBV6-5,CASSSDSRGSYEQYF
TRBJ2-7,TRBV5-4,CASSLPGVGPYEQYF
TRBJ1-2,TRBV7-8,CASSLGDKLNYGYTF
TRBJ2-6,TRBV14,CASSQAGVGANVLTF
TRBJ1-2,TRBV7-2,CASSLGSPANYGYTF
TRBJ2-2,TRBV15,CATSRDSISTGELFF
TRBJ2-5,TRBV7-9,CSSSRDRETQYF
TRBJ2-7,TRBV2,CASTYQRGNTYEQYF